The 23 T cell receptor beta chains below were found in one sample sequenced in a study of cytomegalovirus exposure and HLA in healthy donors. Sequencing was performed with immunoSEQ multiplex PCR; in TCRdb, only in-frame clones are kept and a portion is missing. The profile shows some 250,000 clones, around 90% of them singletons. The sample was PBMCs. The source is a woman aged 18 to 35 in good health and CMV-seronegative.

In its sample, this clone was seen once. This chain connects TRBV19 to TRBJ2-1, with D possibly matching TRBD1 (5 bases). CDR1 and CDR2 (germline): LNHDA, SQIVND (reference sequence). V lost 11 bases, J lost 3 bases, and 14 bases lay in between. CDR3 length equals 13 residues. The CDR3 DNA follows: TGTGCCTGTGCGGCAGGGCTCTACAATGAGCAGTTCTTC. Translation gives CACAAGLYNEQFF.

This sequence joins TRBV28 and TRBJ2-7; TRBD1 aligns across 9 bases. Per germline, CDR1 MDHEN and CDR2 SYDVKM. Unmatched junction bases numbered 9, after V lost 6 bases and J lost 0 bases. The CDR3 consists of 16 residues. CDR3 nucleotide sequence: TGTGCCAGCAGCCAACCCCGGGACAGGGACTCCTACGAGCAGTACTTC. This sequence encodes CASSQPRDRDSYEQYF.

The chain combines TRBV2 with TRBJ1-2; D is perhaps TRBD1 (6 bases). The CDR3 has 16 residues. CDR1 and CDR2 (germline): SNHLY, FYNNEI. V lost 7 bases and J 3 bases, leaving 21 bases between the germline ends. CDR3: CASNERTVAQHYGYTF. CDR3 nucleotide sequence: TGTGCCAGCAACGAGCGGACAGTCGCCCAACACTATGGCTACACCTTC.

J is TRBJ2-7 and V is TRBV4-2; 11 nucleotides agree with TRBD2. After removal of 4 bases from V and 2 bases from J, the junction contained 13 bases not matched to a gene. The germline gives CDR1 LGHNA, CDR2 YNFKEQ. The CDR3 has 18 amino acids. CDR3 sequence reads: CASSLGTSGTLIPYEQYV. The CDR3 nucleotides read TGTGCCAGCAGCCTCGGGACTAGCGGCACCTTAATCCCCTACGAGCAGTACGTC.

The gene calls are TRBV7-8 and TRBJ1-4; 8 bases align to TRBD1. The CDR3 loop spans 15 amino acids. Germline V gives CDR1 SGHVS, CDR2 FQNEAQ. The J segment lost 8 bases and the V segment lost 1 base, leaving 6 bases of the junction unmatched. The CDR3 nucleotides read TGTGCCAGCAGCTTAGTTCAGGGGGCGGGGGAAAAACTGTTTTTT. Protein product: CASSLVQGAGEKLFF.

The chain couples TRBV28 to TRBJ1-2; D possibly corresponds to TRBD1 (6 bases). Germline V gene lookup returns CDR1 MDHEN and CDR2 SYDVKM. V dropped 7 bases and J dropped 5 bases, with 20 bases sitting between them. The CDR3 consists of 15 residues. Written as DNA, the CDR3 is TGTGCCAGCACTAACCTAGGGGGGGTTTCATATGGCTACACCTTC. The encoded protein is CASTNLGGVSYGYTF.

This clone was counted a single time. The genes are TRBV6-5 and TRBJ1-1; 11 bases match TRBD1. There are 14 residues in the CDR3. V lost 2 bases, J lost 5 bases, and 1 base stayed unmatched. Germline CDR1 is MNHEY and CDR2 is SVGAGI. The CDR3 loop reads CASSYGTGGTEAFF. The DNA of the CDR3 is TGTGCCAGCAGTTACGGGACAGGGGGGACTGAAGCTTTCTTT.

The rearrangement uses TRBV28 and TRBJ1-1; 8 bases fit TRBD1. The germline V gene has CDR1 MDHEN and CDR2 SYDVKM. This CDR3 region has 13 residues. V lost 7 bases to trimming and J lost 3 bases; unmatched junction nucleotides: 4. The CDR3 reads CASIRTGHTEAFF. CDR3 coding DNA: TGTGCCAGCATCAGGACAGGGCACACTGAAGCTTTCTTT.

As concerns this clone: A junction boundary mismatches the germline segment, possibly from a read error. This sequence joins TRBV2 and TRBJ2-7; 10 bases map to TRBD1. This CDR3 has 11 amino acids. Germline CDR1 and CDR2: SNHLY and FYNNEI. Here the CDR3 reads CASSARDRGNF. CDR3 nucleotide sequence: TGTGCCAGCAGTGCCAGGGACAGGGGTAACTTC.

This rearrangement joins TRBV5-1 to TRBJ1-1; the match to TRBD1 covers 10 bases. CDR3 length equals 15 residues. J was trimmed by 5 bases and V by 3 bases; bases with no gene match: 7. The V gene's germline CDR1 is SGHRS and CDR2 YFSETQ. The CDR3: CASSSRQGAETEAFF. CDR3 coding DNA: TGCGCCAGCAGCTCGCGACAGGGGGCGGAAACTGAAGCTTTCTTT.

The rearrangement links TRBV18 to TRBJ2-7, with D perhaps matching TRBD1 (5 bases). Germline CDR1 is KGHSH and CDR2 is LQKENI. The length of the CDR3 is 15 residues. V was clipped by 2 bases and J by 6 bases, with 17 bases between them. This CDR3 is CASSPNLQGAFEQYF. CDR3 sequence (DNA): TGTGCCAGCTCACCAAATCTTCAGGGTGCGTTCGAGCAGTACTTC.

The V gene is TRBV28, the J gene TRBJ1-3, with no clear D. The V gene lost 2 bases and the J gene lost 1 base, with 18 bases spanning the gap. Germline V CDR1 and CDR2: MDHEN, SYDVKM. The CDR3 sequence is 18 residues long. In DNA form, the CDR3 reads TGTGCCAGCAGTTTAGGCTGGCCCCGAATTTTTTCTGGAAACACCATATATTTT. Its protein is CASSLGWPRIFSGNTIYF.

The chain uses TRBV5-1 and TRBJ2-7; 7 bases are a match to TRBD1. The CDR3 has 15 amino acids. Trimming at V came to 4 bases and at J to 0 bases, leaving 7 bases not matched to a gene. Germline values: CDR1 SGHRS, CDR2 YFSETQ. The CDR3 protein is CASSEAGTDSYEQYF. CDR3 nucleotide sequence: TGCGCCAGCAGCGAAGCCGGGACAGACTCCTACGAGCAGTACTTC.

The V and J genes are TRBV2 and TRBJ2-3; D possibly corresponds to TRBD1 (5 bases). V lost 10 bases and J lost 2, with 13 bases in between. CDR1 and CDR2 from the germline V gene are SNHLY and FYNNEI. The CDR3 runs 13 residues. The DNA for the CDR3 is TGTGCCATCCGCCTAGGGGCCACAGATACGCAGTATTTT. It encodes CAIRLGATDTQYF.

The chain employs TRBV4-3 and TRBJ2-2; TRBD2 is a possible D gene (6 bases). The CDR3 has 17 amino acids. The V gene lost 4 bases and the J gene lost 6 bases, with 21 bases spanning the gap. Germline CDR1 is LGHNA and CDR2 is YSLEER. CDR3 DNA: TGCGCCAGCAGCCCGTGGGGCGAACACGGGGAGGCCGGGGAGCTGTTTTTT. It yields the protein CASSPWGEHGEAGELFF.

The chain couples TRBV27 to TRBJ1-2; D gene unclear. With 0 bases removed from V and 5 bases from J, the gap between germline ends came to 13 bases. The CDR3 runs 15 residues. Germline lookup yields CDR1 MNHEY and CDR2 SMNVEV (reference sequence). CDR3 amino acids: CASSLSGLGFYGYTF. The CDR3 DNA reads TGTGCCAGCAGTTTATCGGGTCTGGGCTTTTATGGCTACACCTTC.

This clone is labeled medium-sized. The genes are TRBV13 and TRBJ1-1; a possible D gene is TRBD1 (6 bases). Trimming shortened V by 5 bases and J by 0 bases, and 10 bases separated the two germline ends. There are 14 residues in the CDR3. Germline V gene data show CDR1 as PRHDT and CDR2 as FYEKMQ (reference sequence). This chain's CDR3 is CASSATGMNTEAFF. DNA of the CDR3: TGTGCCAGCAGCGCCACAGGGATGAACACTGAAGCTTTCTTT.

This chain links TRBV6-5 with TRBJ1-2; TRBD1 agrees at 7 bases. The CDR3 is 14 residues long. The junction had 4 bases not matched to a gene; V was cut back by 5 bases and J by 1 base. The germline V gene encodes CDR1 MNHEY and CDR2 SVGAGI. This chain's CDR3 is CASSLGQDNYGYTF. The CDR3 nucleotides are TGTGCCAGCAGTCTAGGACAGGATAACTATGGCTACACCTTC.

V is TRBV4-3 and J is TRBJ1-2; tentative D call: TRBD1 (5 bases). CDR1 and CDR2 (germline): LGHNA, YSLEER. Deletions cut 1 base from V and 4 bases from J, with 7 bases between. The CDR3 is 13 residues long. The CDR3 spells CASSQGRGYGYTF. CDR3 sequence (DNA): TGCGCCAGCAGCCAAGGAAGGGGCTATGGCTACACCTTC.

The J gene is TRBJ1-6, the V gene TRBV28; no definite D call. The V gene lost 10 bases and the J gene lost 7 bases, with 11 bases spanning the gap. The CDR3 runs 12 residues. In germline, CDR1 is MDHEN, CDR2 SYDVKM. The CDR3 DNA is TGTGCCACTTTCGCCGGGAATTCACCCCTCCACTTT. Residues: CATFAGNSPLHF.

The genes are TRBV2 and TRBJ2-1; 11 nucleotides agree with TRBD1. After removal of 7 bases from V and 8 bases from J, the junction contained 7 bases not matched to a gene. CDR1 is SNHLY, CDR2 FYNNEI, per germline. The length of the CDR3 is 14 residues. In nucleotides, the CDR3 is TGTGCCAGCACCCCGGGACAGGGGGGCGATGAGCAGTTCTTC. It yields the protein CASTPGQGGDEQFF.

The chain joins TRBV7-9 to TRBJ1-1; the match to TRBD1 covers 8 bases. Looked up from germline, CDR1 is SEHNR and CDR2 is FQNEAQ (reference sequence). The CDR3 loop spans 14 amino acids. V shed 5 bases, J shed 5 bases, and the junction held 7 bases outside the gene matches. The CDR3 is CASSAPGGETEAFF. For the CDR3, the DNA is TGTGCCAGCAGCGCCCCAGGGGGCGAGACTGAAGCTTTCTTT.

This chain links TRBV18 with TRBJ2-3, with 12 positions matching TRBD2. The CDR3 has 16 amino acids. Germline V gene sequence: CDR1 KGHSH, CDR2 LQKENI. The V segment lost 3 bases and the J segment 5 bases; nucleotides outside the gene matches: 6. As DNA, the CDR3 is TGTGCCAGCTCACCTCGACTAGCGGGGGTCGGAGATACGCAGTATTTT. Translated: CASSPRLAGVGDTQYF.